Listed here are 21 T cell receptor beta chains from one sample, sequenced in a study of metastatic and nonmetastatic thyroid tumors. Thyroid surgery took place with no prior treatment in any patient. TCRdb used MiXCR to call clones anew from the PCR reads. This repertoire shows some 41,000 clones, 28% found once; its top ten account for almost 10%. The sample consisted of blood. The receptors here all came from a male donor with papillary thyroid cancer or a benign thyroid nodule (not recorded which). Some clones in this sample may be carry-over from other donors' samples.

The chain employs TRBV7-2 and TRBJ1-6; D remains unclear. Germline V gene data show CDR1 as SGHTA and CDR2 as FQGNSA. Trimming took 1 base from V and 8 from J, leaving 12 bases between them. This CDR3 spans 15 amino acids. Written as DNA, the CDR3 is TGTGCCAGCAGCTTAGACTTTGCCGGCCATTCACCCCTCCACTTT. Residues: CASSLDFAGHSPLHF. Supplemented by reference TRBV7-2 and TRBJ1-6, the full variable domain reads GAGVSQSPSNKVTEKGKDVELRCDPISGHTALYWYRQSLGQGLEFLIYFQGNSAPDKSGLPSDRFSAERTGGSVSTLTIQRTQQEDSAVYLCASSLDFAGHSPLHFGNGTRLTVT.

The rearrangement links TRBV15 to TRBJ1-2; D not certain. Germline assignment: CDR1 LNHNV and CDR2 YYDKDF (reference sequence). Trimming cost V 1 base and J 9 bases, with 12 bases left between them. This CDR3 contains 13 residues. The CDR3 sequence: CATSRAMGYCYTF. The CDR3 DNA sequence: TGTGCCACCAGCAGAGCAATGGGGTATTGCTACACCTTC. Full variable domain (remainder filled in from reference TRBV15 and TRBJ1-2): DAMVIQNPRYQVTQFGKPVTLSCSQTLNHNVMYWYQQKSSQAPKLLFHYYDKDFNNEADTPDNFQSRRPNTSFCFLDIRSPGLGDTAMYLCATSRAMGYCYTFGSGTRLTVV.

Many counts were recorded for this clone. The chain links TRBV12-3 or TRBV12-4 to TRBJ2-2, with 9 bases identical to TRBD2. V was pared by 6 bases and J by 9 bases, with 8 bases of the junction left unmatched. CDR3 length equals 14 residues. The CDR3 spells CASSDSSGARELFF. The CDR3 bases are TGTGCCAGCAGCGATTCTAGCGGGGCGAGGGAGCTGTTTTTT.

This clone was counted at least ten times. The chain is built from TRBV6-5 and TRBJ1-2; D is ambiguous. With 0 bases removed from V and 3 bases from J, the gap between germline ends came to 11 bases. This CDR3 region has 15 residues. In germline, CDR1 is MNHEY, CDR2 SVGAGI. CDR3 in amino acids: CASSYSSRTDYGYTF. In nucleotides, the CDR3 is TGTGCCAGCAGTTACTCTTCCCGAACGGACTATGGCTACACCTTC.

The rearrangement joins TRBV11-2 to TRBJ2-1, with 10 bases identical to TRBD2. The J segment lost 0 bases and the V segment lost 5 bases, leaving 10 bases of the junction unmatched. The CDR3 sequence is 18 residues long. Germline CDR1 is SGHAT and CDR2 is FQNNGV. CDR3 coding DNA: TGTGCCAGCAGCGCAACTAGCGGGACGGTGAGCTCCTACAATGAGCAGTTCTTC. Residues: CASSATSGTVSSYNEQFF. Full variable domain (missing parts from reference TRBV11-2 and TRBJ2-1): EAGVAQSPRYKIIEKRQSVAFWCNPISGHATLYWYQQILGQGPKLLIQFQNNGVVDDSQLPKDRFSAERLKGVDSTLKIQPAKLEDSAVYLCASSATSGTVSSYNEQFFGPGTRLTVL.

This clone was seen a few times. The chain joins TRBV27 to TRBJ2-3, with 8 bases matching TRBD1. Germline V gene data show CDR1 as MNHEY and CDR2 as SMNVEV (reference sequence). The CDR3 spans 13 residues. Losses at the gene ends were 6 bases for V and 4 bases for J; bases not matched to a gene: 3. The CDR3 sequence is CASSGQGSDTQYF. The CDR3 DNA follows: TGTGCCAGCAGCGGACAGGGTTCAGATACGCAGTATTTT.

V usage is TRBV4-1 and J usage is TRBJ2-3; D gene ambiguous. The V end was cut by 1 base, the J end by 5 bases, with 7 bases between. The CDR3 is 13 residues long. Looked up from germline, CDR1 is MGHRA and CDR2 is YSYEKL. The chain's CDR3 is CASSQAFKDTQYF. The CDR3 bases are TGCGCCAGCAGCCAAGCATTTAAAGATACGCAGTATTTT.

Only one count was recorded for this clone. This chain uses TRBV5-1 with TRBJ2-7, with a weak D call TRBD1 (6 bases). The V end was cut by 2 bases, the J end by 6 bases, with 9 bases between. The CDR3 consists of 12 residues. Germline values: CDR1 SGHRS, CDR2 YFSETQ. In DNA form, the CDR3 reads TGCGCCAGCAGCTTACAGGGATCCGAGCAGTACTTC. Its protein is CASSLQGSEQYF.

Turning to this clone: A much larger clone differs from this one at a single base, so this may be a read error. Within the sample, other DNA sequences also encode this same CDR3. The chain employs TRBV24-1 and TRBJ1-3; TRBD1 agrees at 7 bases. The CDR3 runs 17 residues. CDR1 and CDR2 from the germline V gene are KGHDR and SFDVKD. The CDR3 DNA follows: TGTGCCACCAGTGCCGCACCGGGACAGCTCTCTGGAAACACCGTATATTTT. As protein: CATSAAPGQLSGNTVYF.

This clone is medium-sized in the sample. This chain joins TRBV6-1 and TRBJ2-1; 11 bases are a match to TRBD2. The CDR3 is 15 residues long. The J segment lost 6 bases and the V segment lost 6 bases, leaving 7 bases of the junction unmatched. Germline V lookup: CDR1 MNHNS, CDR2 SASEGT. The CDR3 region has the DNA TGTGCCAGCAGGACACTAGCGGGAGCCCTCAATGAGCAGTTCTTC. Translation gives CASRTLAGALNEQFF.

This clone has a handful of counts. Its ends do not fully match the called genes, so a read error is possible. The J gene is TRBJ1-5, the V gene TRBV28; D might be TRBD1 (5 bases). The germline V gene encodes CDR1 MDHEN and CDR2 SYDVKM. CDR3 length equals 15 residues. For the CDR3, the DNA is TGCGCCAGCAGTTCCCTTTTTGGGGGGTATCAGACCCAGCATTTT. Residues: CASSSLFGGYQTQHF. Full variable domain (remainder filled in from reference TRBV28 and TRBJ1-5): DVKVTQSSRYLVKRTGEKVFLECVQDMDHENMFWYRQDPGLGLRLIYFSYDVKMKEKGDIPEGYSVSREKKERFSLILESASTNQTSMYLCASSSLFGGYQTQHFGDGTRLSIL.

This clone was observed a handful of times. The CDR3 here is CASSYGSSGSTDTQYF. The CDR3 DNA reads TGTGCCAGCAGTTACGGTTCCTCAGGGTCCACAGATACGCAGTATTTT. The chain couples TRBV6-5 to TRBJ2-3; a weak D match, TRBD1 (5 bases). This CDR3 comprises 16 residues. Between the trimmed V and J ends, which lost 2 bases and 2 bases, there was a span of 14 bases. Germline assignment: CDR1 MNHEY and CDR2 SVGAGI.

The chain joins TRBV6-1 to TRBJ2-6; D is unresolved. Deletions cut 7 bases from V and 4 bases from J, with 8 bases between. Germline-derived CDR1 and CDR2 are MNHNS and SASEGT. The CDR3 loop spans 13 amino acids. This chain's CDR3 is CASNPPGANVLTF. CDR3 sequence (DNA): TGTGCCAGCAACCCCCCAGGGGCCAACGTCCTGACTTTC.

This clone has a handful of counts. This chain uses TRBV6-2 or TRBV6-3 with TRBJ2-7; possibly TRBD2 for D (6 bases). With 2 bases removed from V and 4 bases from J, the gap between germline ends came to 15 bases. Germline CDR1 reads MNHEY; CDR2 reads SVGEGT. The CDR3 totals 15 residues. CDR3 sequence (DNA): TGTGCCAGCAGTTACCGCGGGACTCTTAATTACGAGCAGTACTTC. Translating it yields CASSYRGTLNYEQYF.

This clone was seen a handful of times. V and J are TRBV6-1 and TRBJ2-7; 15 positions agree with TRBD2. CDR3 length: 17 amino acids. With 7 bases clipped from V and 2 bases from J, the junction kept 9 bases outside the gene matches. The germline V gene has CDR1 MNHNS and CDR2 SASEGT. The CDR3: CASILGTSGRNPYEQYF. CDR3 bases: TGTGCCAGCATCCTCGGGACTAGCGGGAGGAATCCCTACGAGCAGTACTTC.

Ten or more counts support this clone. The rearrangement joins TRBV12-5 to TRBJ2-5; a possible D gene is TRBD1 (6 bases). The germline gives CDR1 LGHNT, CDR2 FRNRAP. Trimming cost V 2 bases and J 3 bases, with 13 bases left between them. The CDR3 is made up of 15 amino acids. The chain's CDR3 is CASGLNRAGEETQYF. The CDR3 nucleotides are TGTGCTAGTGGTTTGAATCGGGCAGGGGAAGAGACCCAGTACTTC. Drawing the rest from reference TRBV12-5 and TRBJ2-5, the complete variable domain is DARVTQTPRHKVTEMGQEVTMRCQPILGHNTVFWYRQTMMQGLELLAYFRNRAPLDDSGMPKDRFSAEMPDATLATLKIQPSEPRDSAVYFCASGLNRAGEETQYFGPGTRLLVL.

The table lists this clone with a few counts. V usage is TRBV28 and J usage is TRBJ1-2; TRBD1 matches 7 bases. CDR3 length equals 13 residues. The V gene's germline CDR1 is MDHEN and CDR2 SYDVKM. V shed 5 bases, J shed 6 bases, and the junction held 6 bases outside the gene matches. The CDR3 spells CASSIRTGDGYTF. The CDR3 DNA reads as TGTGCCAGCAGTATCCGGACAGGAGATGGCTACACCTTC.

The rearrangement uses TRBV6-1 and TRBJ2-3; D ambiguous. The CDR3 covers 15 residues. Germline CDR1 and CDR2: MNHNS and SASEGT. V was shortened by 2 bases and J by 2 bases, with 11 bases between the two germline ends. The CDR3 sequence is CASSEPRAITDTQYF. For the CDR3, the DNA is TGTGCCAGCAGTGAACCTCGTGCAATCACAGATACGCAGTATTTT.

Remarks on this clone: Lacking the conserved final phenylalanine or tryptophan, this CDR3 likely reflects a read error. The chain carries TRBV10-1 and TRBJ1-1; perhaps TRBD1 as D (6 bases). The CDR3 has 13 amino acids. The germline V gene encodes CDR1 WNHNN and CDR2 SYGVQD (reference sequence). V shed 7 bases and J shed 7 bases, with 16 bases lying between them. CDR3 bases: TGCGCCAGCAATAGACAGGTCGATGATGAAGCTTTCCTT. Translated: CASNRQVDDEAFL.

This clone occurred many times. CDR3 DNA sequence: TGCAGTGCTAGGGACAGGGTGTCTGGAAACACCATATATTTT. This codes for CSARDRVSGNTIYF. The J gene is TRBJ1-3, the V gene TRBV20-1, with TRBD1 identical over 8 bases. Per the germline V gene, CDR1 is DFQATT and CDR2 is SNEGSKA (reference sequence). The J segment lost 1 base and the V segment lost 3 bases, leaving 2 bases of the junction unmatched. CDR3 length equals 14 residues.

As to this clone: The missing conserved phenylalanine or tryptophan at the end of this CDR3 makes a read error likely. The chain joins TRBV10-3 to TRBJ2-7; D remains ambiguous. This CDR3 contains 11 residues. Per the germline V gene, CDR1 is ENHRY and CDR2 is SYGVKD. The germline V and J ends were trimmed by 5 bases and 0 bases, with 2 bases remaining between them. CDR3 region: CAISSSYEQYL. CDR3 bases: TGTGCCATCAGTAGCTCCTACGAGCAGTACCTC.